The 29 T cell receptor beta chains presented below share a single source sample, sequenced in a study of memory CD4+ T cells and cytomegalovirus serostatus. This table comes from immunoSEQ multiplex PCR, and its TCRdb copy is limited to in-frame clones, with some not included. The table includes around 99,000 clones, 80% detected once. The sort gate was single viable CD3+CD4+CD8-CD45RO+ cells for memory CD4+ T cells. Sequences were obtained from memory CD4+ T cells from blood. These receptors were collected from an adult in good health and CMV-seropositive.

The chain has TRBV7-9 and TRBJ2-3; D ambiguous. CDR1 is SEHNR, CDR2 FQNEAQ, per germline (reference sequence). Deletions cut 5 bases from V and 2 bases from J, with 8 bases between. The CDR3 has 13 amino acids. DNA for the CDR3: TGTGCCAGCAGCATTGGGTCCACAGATACGCAGTATTTT. Translation: CASSIGSTDTQYF.

Worth noting for this clone: The sample holds other DNA sequences that translate to the same CDR3. This chain connects TRBV28 to TRBJ2-2; D is ambiguous. Germline V lookup: CDR1 MDHEN, CDR2 SYDVKM. Trimming pared 5 bases from V and 5 bases from J, leaving 6 bases between. The CDR3 totals 12 residues. CDR3 coding DNA: TGTGCCAGCAGTAAGACGACCGGGGAGCTGTTTTTT. The encoded protein is CASSKTTGELFF.

In its sample, this clone was seen once. V gene TRBV29-1 combines with J gene TRBJ1-4; D remains ambiguous. The CDR3 sequence is 11 residues long. The V end lost 2 bases, the J end lost 7 bases, and 5 bases lay between the germline ends. From germline, CDR1 is SQVTM and CDR2 ANQGSEA. This CDR3 reads CSVELSEKLFF. The CDR3 DNA follows: TGCAGCGTTGAACTCAGTGAAAAACTGTTTTTT. Full variable domain (remainder filled in from reference TRBV29-1 and TRBJ1-4): SAVISQKPSRDICQRGTSLTIQCQVDSQVTMMFWYRQQPGQSLTLIATANQGSEATYESGFVIDKFPISRPNLTFSTLTVSNMSPEDSSIYLCSVELSEKLFFGSGTQLSVL.

The table lists this clone with a count of one. CDR3 region: CASRWGGGINYNEQFF. CDR3 DNA: TGTGCCAGCAGATGGGGGGGAGGAATAAACTACAATGAGCAGTTCTTC. The V gene is TRBV11-2, the J gene TRBJ2-1; 7 bases match TRBD2. The CDR3 contains 16 residues. V lost 6 bases to trimming and J lost 3 bases; unmatched junction nucleotides: 11. Germline CDR1 SGHAT, CDR2 FQNNGV.

The CDR3 here is CASSKGLAEGWQETQYF. CDR3 sequence (DNA): TGTGCCAGCAGCAAGGGACTAGCGGAGGGGTGGCAAGAGACCCAGTACTTC. This chain uses TRBV11-2 with TRBJ2-5, with 11 positions matching TRBD2. The CDR3 extends over 17 amino acids. Germline CDR1 and CDR2: SGHAT and FQNNGV. V lost 5 bases, J lost 2 bases, and 10 bases stayed unmatched.

This chain uses TRBV7-2 with TRBJ2-7; a weak D match, TRBD2 (5 bases). In germline, CDR1 is SGHTA, CDR2 FQGNSA. Trimming removed 4 bases at V and 3 bases at J, with 10 bases between. CDR3 length equals 13 residues. The CDR3 nucleotides read TGTGCCAGCAGCTCAGTTCGGGACTACGAGCAGTACTTC. Encoded protein: CASSSVRDYEQYF.

V gene TRBV7-2 combines with J gene TRBJ2-5; D ambiguous. V was clipped by 2 bases and J by 5 bases, with 12 bases between them. The CDR3 sequence is 14 residues long. CDR1 is SGHTA, CDR2 FQGNSA, per germline. CDR3 protein: CASSLNLVGETQYF. In DNA, the CDR3 is TGTGCCAGCAGCTTAAATTTGGTAGGGGAGACCCAGTACTTC.

This clone has a single count. The chain is built from TRBV7-2 and TRBJ2-7, with TRBD2 as a possible D gene (5 bases). Trimming pared 5 bases from V and 5 bases from J, leaving 19 bases between. The CDR3 contains 15 residues. CDR1 and CDR2 (germline): SGHTA, FQGNSA. CDR3 protein: CASSDPGVFGDEQYF. Here the CDR3 DNA reads TGTGCCAGCAGCGACCCTGGTGTCTTCGGGGACGAGCAGTACTTC.

The chain joins TRBV7-2 to TRBJ1-2; perhaps TRBD1 as D (6 bases). This CDR3 comprises 17 residues. V was pared by 2 bases and J by 4 bases, with 20 bases between. The V gene's germline CDR1 is SGHTA and CDR2 FQGNSA. The CDR3 spells CASSLFGGGAKFYGYTF. The CDR3 coding sequence is TGTGCCAGCAGCTTATTTGGTGGGGGGGCGAAATTCTATGGCTACACCTTC.

The V call is TRBV5-1, the J call TRBJ2-1; D might be TRBD1 (6 bases). The CDR3 has 14 amino acids. The germline CDR1 and CDR2 sequences are SGHRS and YFSETQ. Trimming cost V 4 bases and J 9 bases, with 17 bases left between them. The CDR3: CASSRSLGQLEQFF. The CDR3 nucleotides are TGCGCCAGCAGCCGTTCACTGGGACAACTTGAGCAGTTCTTC.

The genes are TRBV29-1 and TRBJ1-5, with a weak D call TRBD1 (5 bases). The germline V gene encodes CDR1 SQVTM and CDR2 ANQGSEA. Trimming stripped 7 bases from V and 2 bases from J, with 9 bases between. CDR3 length equals 12 residues. The CDR3 nucleotides read TGCAGCGGGGGGGATGGCAATCAGCCCCAGCATTTT. Translation: CSGGDGNQPQHF.

J is TRBJ1-1 and V is TRBV6-5; D ambiguous. The V end lost 0 bases, the J end lost 2 bases, and 4 bases lay between the germline ends. The CDR3 runs 13 residues. In germline, CDR1 is MNHEY, CDR2 SVGAGI. CDR3 loop: CASSYSLNTEAFF. For the CDR3, the DNA is TGTGCCAGCAGTTACTCCCTAAACACTGAAGCTTTCTTT.

V and J are TRBV21-1 and TRBJ1-5. TRBV21-1 is a pseudogene locus. The CDR3 extends over 18 amino acids. In nucleotides, the CDR3 is TGTGCCAGCAGCAAAAAAGGGACTGAAGTCGGTAGCAATCAGCCCCAGCATTTT. Protein product: CASSKKGTEVGSNQPQHF.

With regard to this clone: A read error may produce the germline difference seen at one junction end. This sequence joins TRBV7-9 and TRBJ2-3; 8 nucleotides align to TRBD2. The length of the CDR3 is 14 residues. Germline CDR1 reads SEHNR; CDR2 reads FQNEAQ (reference sequence). CDR3 sequence: CASRLAGNADTQYF. DNA for the CDR3: TGTGCCAGCAGATTAGCGGGAAACGCAGATACGCAGTATTTT.

The chain combines TRBV6-1 with TRBJ2-7; D not resolved. Deletions cut 2 bases from V and 6 bases from J, with 17 bases between. The germline gives CDR1 MNHNS, CDR2 SASEGT. This CDR3 is built from 15 residues. The CDR3 is CASSELPTTIREQYF. The CDR3 DNA is TGTGCCAGCAGTGAATTACCCACAACCATTCGCGAGCAGTACTTC.

The rearrangement joins TRBV2 to TRBJ2-2; D is possibly TRBD1 (6 bases). The CDR3 is 14 amino acids. V lost 7 bases and J 1 base, leaving 10 bases between the germline ends. The germline V gene encodes CDR1 SNHLY and CDR2 FYNNEI. As DNA, the CDR3 is TGTGCCAGCACTAGGACAGTGAACACCGGGGAGCTGTTTTTT. This encodes CASTRTVNTGELFF.

This clone was recorded only once. The chain couples TRBV2 to TRBJ1-3; 8 positions match TRBD1. There are 15 residues in the CDR3. Germline V CDR1 and CDR2: SNHLY, FYNNEI. V trimming: 6 bases; J trimming: 3 bases; junction bases outside the gene matches: 7. As DNA, the CDR3 is TGTGCCAGCAGCACTGGACAGGGCGGTGGAAACACCATATATTTT. Translated: CASSTGQGGGNTIYF.

The CDR3 spells CATSRDRGGIYEQYF. In nucleotides, the CDR3 is TGTGCCACCAGCAGAGATAGAGGAGGGATCTACGAGCAGTACTTC. The chain uses TRBV15 and TRBJ2-7; a weak D match, TRBD2 (6 bases). This CDR3 has 15 amino acids. The germline V gene encodes CDR1 LNHNV and CDR2 YYDKDF (reference sequence). V was clipped by 0 bases and J by 3 bases, with 12 bases between them. Full variable domain (rest looked up from reference TRBV15 and TRBJ2-7): DAMVIQNPRYQVTQFGKPVTLSCSQTLNHNVMYWYQQKSSQAPKLLFHYYDKDFNNEADTPDNFQSRRPNTSFCFLDIRSPGLGDTAMYLCATSRDRGGIYEQYFGPGTRLTVT.

This clone was seen just once. The chain has TRBV23-1 and TRBJ1-5; TRBD1 agrees at 10 bases. TRBV23-1 is flagged as an ORF with uncertain function. The CDR3 is made up of 16 amino acids. Losses at the gene ends were 3 bases for V and 2 bases for J; bases not matched to a gene: 4. This CDR3 reads CASSHPGQGGNQPQHF. The CDR3 DNA sequence: TGCGCCAGCAGTCACCCTGGACAGGGGGGCAATCAGCCCCAGCATTTT.

The rearrangement joins TRBV30 to TRBJ1-5; 7 nucleotides line up with TRBD1. With V trimmed by 2 bases and J by 4 bases, 11 bases remained unmatched. Germline V lookup: CDR1 GTSNPN, CDR2 SVGIG (reference sequence). This CDR3 is 16 amino acids long. The CDR3 bases are TGTGCCTGGAGTAACCGTATGACAGGGCTAAATCAGCCCCAGCATTTT. This translates into CAWSNRMTGLNQPQHF. Variable domain in full (rest from reference TRBV30 and TRBJ1-5): SQTIHQWPATLVQPVGSPLSLECTVEGTSNPNLYWYRQAAGRGLQLLFYSVGIGQISSEVPQNLSASRPQDRQFILSSKKLLLSDSGFYLCAWSNRMTGLNQPQHFGDGTRLSIL.

J is TRBJ2-5 and V is TRBV7-2, with 15 bases aligning to TRBD2. The germline V gene encodes CDR1 SGHTA and CDR2 FQGNSA. V lost 5 bases to trimming and J lost 4 bases; unmatched junction nucleotides: 11. This CDR3 region has 18 residues. In DNA form, the CDR3 reads TGTGCCAGCAGCCAGGGACTAGCGGGAGGCGGGTATATAGAGACCCAGTACTTC. It translates to CASSQGLAGGGYIETQYF.

The CDR3 region is CASSVQTGGMTEAFF. The DNA for the CDR3 is TGCGCCAGCAGCGTCCAGACAGGGGGCATGACTGAAGCTTTCTTT. V gene TRBV5-1 combines with J gene TRBJ1-1, with 10 bases matching TRBD1. CDR1 and CDR2 (germline): SGHRS, YFSETQ. J lost 5 bases, V lost 4 bases, and 8 bases had no gene match. The CDR3 has 15 amino acids.

The V gene is TRBV7-8, the J gene TRBJ2-3, with 7 bases aligning to TRBD2. CDR1 and CDR2 from the germline V gene are SGHVS and FQNEAQ. V lost 3 bases, J lost 5 bases, and 8 bases stayed unmatched. There are 15 residues in the CDR3. DNA for the CDR3: TGTGCCAGCAGCTTGTGGCGGGAGAACATAGATACGCAGTATTTT. Translating it yields CASSLWRENIDTQYF.

V gene TRBV28 combines with J gene TRBJ2-7, with 9 bases identical to TRBD1. V was pared by 5 bases and J by 3 bases, with 14 bases of the junction left unmatched. The germline V gene encodes CDR1 MDHEN and CDR2 SYDVKM. CDR3 length: 17 residues. The CDR3 DNA reads TGTGCCAGCAGTACCCATCCGGGACAGGGTTTCGGCTACGAGCAGTACTTC. Translation: CASSTHPGQGFGYEQYF. Complete variable domain (other parts from reference TRBV28 and TRBJ2-7): DVKVTQSSRYLVKRTGEKVFLECVQDMDHENMFWYRQDPGLGLRLIYFSYDVKMKEKGDIPEGYSVSREKKERFSLILESASTNQTSMYLCASSTHPGQGFGYEQYFGPGTRLTVT.

This chain connects TRBV9 to TRBJ1-2; 12 positions match TRBD1. CDR3 length equals 17 residues. V trimming: 4 bases; J trimming: 4 bases; junction bases outside the gene matches: 11. Germline CDR1 is SGDLS and CDR2 is YYNGEE. The CDR3 nucleotides are TGTGCCAGCAGCCCAGTTGGGACAGGGGGCGCCGGCTATGGCTACACCTTC. Protein product: CASSPVGTGGAGYGYTF.

The chain joins TRBV12-5 to TRBJ2-1, with 10 nucleotides matching TRBD2. This CDR3 has 14 residues. The V gene's germline CDR1 is LGHNT and CDR2 FRNRAP. J gave up 7 bases and V 7 bases, and 7 bases lay outside the gene matches. The CDR3 sequence: CASASAGGWNEQFF. CDR3 nucleotide sequence: TGTGCTAGTGCCTCAGCGGGAGGGTGGAATGAGCAGTTCTTC.

The V gene is TRBV14, the J gene TRBJ1-2; D possibly corresponds to TRBD1 (6 bases). The CDR3 runs to 13 residues. Germline CDR1 and CDR2: SGHDN and FVKESK. V was pared by 4 bases and J by 8 bases, with 14 bases between. CDR3 coding DNA: TGTGCCAGCAGCCTGAGGGGGGCATGGGGCTACACCTTC. This translates into CASSLRGAWGYTF.

This chain joins TRBV18 and TRBJ1-4; D gene uncertain. CDR1 is KGHSH and CDR2 is LQKENI in the germline V gene. With 6 bases removed from V and 5 bases from J, the gap between germline ends came to 7 bases. This CDR3 comprises 12 residues. The CDR3 DNA is TGTGCCAGCTCCCTGATAAATGAAAAACTGTTTTTT. Its protein product is CASSLINEKLFF.

The V and J genes are TRBV6-5 and TRBJ2-7, with 9 bases that match TRBD2. The CDR3 covers 13 residues. Germline CDR1 reads MNHEY; CDR2 reads SVGAGI. The CDR3 coding sequence is TGTGCGACGACTAGCGGCCGCTCCTACGAGCAGTACTTC. Translated: CATTSGRSYEQYF.